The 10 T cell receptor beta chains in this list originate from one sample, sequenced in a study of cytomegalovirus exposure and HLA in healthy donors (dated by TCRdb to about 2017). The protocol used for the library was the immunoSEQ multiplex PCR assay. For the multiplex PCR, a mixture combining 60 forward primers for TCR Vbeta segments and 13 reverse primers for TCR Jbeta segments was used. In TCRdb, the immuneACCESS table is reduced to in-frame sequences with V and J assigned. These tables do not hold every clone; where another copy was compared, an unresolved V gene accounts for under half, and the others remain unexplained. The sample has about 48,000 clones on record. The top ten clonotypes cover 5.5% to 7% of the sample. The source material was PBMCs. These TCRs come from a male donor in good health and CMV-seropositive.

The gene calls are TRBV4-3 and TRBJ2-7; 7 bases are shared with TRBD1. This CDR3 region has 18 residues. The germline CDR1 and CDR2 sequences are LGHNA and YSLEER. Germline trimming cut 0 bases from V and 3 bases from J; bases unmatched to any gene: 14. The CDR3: CASSQEIWVGQGDYEQYF. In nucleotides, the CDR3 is TGCGCCAGCAGCCAAGAGATTTGGGTAGGCCAGGGGGACTACGAGCAGTACTTC.

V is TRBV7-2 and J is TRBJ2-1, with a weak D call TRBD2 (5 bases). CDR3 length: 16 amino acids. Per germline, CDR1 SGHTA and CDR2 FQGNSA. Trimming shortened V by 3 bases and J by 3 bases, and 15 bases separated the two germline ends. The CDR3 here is CASSFPWRTLYNEQFF. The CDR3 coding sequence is TGTGCCAGCAGCTTCCCTTGGAGGACTCTCTACAATGAGCAGTTCTTC. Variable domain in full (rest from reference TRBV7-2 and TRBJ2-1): GAGVSQSPSNKVTEKGKDVELRCDPISGHTALYWYRQSLGQGLEFLIYFQGNSAPDKSGLPSDRFSAERTGGSVSTLTIQRTQQEDSAVYLCASSFPWRTLYNEQFFGPGTRLTVL.

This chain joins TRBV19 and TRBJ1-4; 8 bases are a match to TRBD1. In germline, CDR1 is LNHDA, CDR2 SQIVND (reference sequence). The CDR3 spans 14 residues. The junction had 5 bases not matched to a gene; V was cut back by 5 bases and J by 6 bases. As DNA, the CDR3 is TGTGCCAGTAGTCCAGGGGGCTCAGATGAAAAACTGTTTTTT. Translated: CASSPGGSDEKLFF. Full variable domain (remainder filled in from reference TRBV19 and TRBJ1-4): DGGITQSPKYLFRKEGQNVTLSCEQNLNHDAMYWYRQDPGQGLRLIYYSQIVNDFQKGDIAEGYSVSREKKESFPLTVTSAQKNPTAFYLCASSPGGSDEKLFFGSGTQLSVL.

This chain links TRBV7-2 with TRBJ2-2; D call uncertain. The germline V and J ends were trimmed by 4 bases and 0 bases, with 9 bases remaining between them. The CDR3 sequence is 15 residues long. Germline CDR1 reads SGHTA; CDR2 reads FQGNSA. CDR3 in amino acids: CASSSQSSNTGELFF. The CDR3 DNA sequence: TGTGCCAGCAGCTCCCAAAGCTCGAACACCGGGGAGCTGTTTTTT.

In nucleotides, the CDR3 is TGTGCCAGCAGTTCGCAGGGGGCGCAAGATACGCAGTATTTT. Translated, it gives CASSSQGAQDTQYF. The V call is TRBV6-5, the J call TRBJ2-3; 8 bases map to TRBD1. CDR3 size: 14 residues. Germline V gene sequence: CDR1 MNHEY, CDR2 SVGAGI. Germline trimming cut 4 bases from V and 5 bases from J; bases unmatched to any gene: 5.

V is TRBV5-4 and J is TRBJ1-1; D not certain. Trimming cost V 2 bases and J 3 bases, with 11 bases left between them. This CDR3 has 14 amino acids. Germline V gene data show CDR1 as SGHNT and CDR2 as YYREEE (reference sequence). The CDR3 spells CASSFKESYTEAFF. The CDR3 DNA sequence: TGTGCCAGCAGCTTTAAGGAGTCTTACACTGAAGCTTTCTTT.

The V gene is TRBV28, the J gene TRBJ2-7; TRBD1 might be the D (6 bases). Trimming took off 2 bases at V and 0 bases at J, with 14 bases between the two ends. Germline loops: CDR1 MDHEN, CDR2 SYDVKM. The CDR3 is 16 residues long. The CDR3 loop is CASSLGSADSSYEQYF. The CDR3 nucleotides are TGTGCCAGCAGTTTAGGGTCTGCGGACAGCTCCTACGAGCAGTACTTC.

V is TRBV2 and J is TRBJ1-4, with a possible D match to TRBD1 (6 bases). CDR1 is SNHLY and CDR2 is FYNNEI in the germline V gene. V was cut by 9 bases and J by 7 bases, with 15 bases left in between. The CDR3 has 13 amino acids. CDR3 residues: CASTGQLFEKLFF. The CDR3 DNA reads TGTGCCAGTACCGGACAGTTATTTGAAAAACTGTTTTTT.

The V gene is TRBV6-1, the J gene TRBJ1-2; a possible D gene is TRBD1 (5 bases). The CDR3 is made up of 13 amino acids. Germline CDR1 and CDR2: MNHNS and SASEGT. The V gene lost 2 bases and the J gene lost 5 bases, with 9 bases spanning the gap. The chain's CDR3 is CASSEQGLYGYTF. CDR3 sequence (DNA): TGTGCCAGCAGTGAACAGGGCCTTTATGGCTACACCTTC.

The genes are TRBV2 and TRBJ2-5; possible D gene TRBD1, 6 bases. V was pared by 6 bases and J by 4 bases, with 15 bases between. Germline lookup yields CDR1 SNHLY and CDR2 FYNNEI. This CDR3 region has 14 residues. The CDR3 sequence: CASSHRVMVETQYF. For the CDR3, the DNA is TGTGCCAGCAGCCACAGGGTCATGGTAGAGACCCAGTACTTC.